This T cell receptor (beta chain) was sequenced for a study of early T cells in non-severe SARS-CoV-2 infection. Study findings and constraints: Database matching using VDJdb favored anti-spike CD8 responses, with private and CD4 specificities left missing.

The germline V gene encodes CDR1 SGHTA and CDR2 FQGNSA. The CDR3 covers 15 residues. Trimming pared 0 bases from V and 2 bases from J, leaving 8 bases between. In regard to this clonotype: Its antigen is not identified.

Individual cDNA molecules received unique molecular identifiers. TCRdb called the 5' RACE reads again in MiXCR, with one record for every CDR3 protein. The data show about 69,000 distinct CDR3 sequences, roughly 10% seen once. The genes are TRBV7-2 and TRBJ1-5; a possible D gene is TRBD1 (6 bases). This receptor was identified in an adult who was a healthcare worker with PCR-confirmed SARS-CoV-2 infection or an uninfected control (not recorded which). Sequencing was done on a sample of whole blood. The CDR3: CASSLAGGRNQPQHF. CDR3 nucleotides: TGTGCCAGCAGCTTAGCCGGGGGGCGCAATCAGCCCCAGCATTTT. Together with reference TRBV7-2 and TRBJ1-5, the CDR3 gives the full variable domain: GAGVSQSPSNKVTEKGKDVELRCDPISGHTALYWYRQSLGQGLEFLIYFQGNSAPDKSGLPSDRFSAERTGGSVSTLTIQRTQQEDSAVYLCASSLAGGRNQPQHFGDGTRLSIL.